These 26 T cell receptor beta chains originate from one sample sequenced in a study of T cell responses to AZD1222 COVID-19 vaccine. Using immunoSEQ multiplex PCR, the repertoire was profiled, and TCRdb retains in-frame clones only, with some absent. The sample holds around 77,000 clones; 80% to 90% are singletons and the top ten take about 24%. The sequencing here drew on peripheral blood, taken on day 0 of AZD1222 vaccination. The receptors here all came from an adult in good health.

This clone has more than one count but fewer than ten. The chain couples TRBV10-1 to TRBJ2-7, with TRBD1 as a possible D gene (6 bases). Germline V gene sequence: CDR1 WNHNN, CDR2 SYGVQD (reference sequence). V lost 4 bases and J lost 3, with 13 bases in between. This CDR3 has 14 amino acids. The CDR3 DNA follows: TGCGCCAGCAGTGTTCCGCAGGGGAACTACGAGCAGTACTTC. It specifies CASSVPQGNYEQYF.

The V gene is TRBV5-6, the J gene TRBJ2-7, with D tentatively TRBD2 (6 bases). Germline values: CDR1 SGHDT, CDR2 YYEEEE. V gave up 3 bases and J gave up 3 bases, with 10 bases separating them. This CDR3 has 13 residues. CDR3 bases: TGTGCCAGCAGCTGGGGGGTACGCTACGAGCAGTACTTC. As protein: CASSWGVRYEQYF.

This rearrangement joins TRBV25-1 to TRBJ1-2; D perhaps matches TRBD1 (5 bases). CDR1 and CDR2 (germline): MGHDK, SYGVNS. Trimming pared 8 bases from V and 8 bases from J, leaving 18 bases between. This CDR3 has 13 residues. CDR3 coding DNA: TGTGCCAGCGGCAGACCAGGGAGGGAGGGCTACACCTTC. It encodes CASGRPGREGYTF.

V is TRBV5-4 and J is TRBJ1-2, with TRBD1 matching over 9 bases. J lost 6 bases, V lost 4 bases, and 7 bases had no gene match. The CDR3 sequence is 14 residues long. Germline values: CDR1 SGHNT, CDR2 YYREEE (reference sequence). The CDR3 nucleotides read TGTGCCAGCAGCCCACCCGGACAGGGGAATGGCTACACCTTC. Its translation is CASSPPGQGNGYTF.

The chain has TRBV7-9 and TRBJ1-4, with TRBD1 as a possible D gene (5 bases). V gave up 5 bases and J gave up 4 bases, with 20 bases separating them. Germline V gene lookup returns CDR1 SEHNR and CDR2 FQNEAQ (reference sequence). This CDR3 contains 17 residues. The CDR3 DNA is TGTGCCAGCAGCCCCTTGGGGACCGGGACGAATAATGAAAAACTGTTTTTT. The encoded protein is CASSPLGTGTNNEKLFF. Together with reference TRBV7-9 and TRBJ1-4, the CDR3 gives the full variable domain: DTGVSQNPRHKITKRGQNVTFRCDPISEHNRLYWYRQTLGQGPEFLTYFQNEAQLEKSRLLSDRFSAERPKGSFSTLEIQRTEQGDSAMYLCASSPLGTGTNNEKLFFGSGTQLSVL.

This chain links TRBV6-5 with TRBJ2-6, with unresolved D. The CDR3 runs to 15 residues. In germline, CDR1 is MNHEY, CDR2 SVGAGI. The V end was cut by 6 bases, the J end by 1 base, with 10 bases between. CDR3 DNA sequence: TGTGCCAGCAGGGGATACGGGTCTGGGGCCAACGTCCTGACTTTC. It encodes CASRGYGSGANVLTF.

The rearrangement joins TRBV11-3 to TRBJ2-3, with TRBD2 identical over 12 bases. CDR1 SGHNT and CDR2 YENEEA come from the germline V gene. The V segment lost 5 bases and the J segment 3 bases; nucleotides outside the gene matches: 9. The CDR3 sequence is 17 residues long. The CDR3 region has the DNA TGTGCCAGCAGCGAAGGCTATACTAGCGGGGGGACAGATACGCAGTATTTT. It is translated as CASSEGYTSGGTDTQYF.

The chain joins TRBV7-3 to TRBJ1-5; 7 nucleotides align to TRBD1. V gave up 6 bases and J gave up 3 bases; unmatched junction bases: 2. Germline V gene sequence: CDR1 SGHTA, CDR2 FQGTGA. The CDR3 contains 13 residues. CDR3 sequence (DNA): TGTGCCAGCAGTAGGGGGCCCAATCAGCCCCAGCATTTT. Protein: CASSRGPNQPQHF.

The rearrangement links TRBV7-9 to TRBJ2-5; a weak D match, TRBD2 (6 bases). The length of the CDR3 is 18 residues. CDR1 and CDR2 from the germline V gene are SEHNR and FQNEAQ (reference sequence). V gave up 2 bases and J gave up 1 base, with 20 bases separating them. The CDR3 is CASSLFGSAGPGQETQYF. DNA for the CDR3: TGTGCCAGCAGCTTATTCGGGAGTGCCGGTCCTGGCCAAGAGACCCAGTACTTC.

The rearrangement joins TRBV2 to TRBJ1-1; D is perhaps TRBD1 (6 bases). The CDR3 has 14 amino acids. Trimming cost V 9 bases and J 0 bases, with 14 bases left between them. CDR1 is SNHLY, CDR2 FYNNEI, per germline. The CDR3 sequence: CASCRGHLNTEAFF. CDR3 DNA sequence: TGTGCCAGTTGCAGGGGACACTTGAACACTGAAGCTTTCTTT.

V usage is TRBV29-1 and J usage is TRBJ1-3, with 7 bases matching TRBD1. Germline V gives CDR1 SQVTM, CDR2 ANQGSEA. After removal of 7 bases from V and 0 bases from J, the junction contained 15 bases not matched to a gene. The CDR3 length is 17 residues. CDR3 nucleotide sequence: TGCAGCGCCCTTACCTGGCCTGGACAGGTCTCTGGAAACACCATATATTTT. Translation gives CSALTWPGQVSGNTIYF.

The chain's CDR3 is CASSPGTAYGYTF. The CDR3 DNA is TGCGCCAGCAGTCCCGGGACAGCCTATGGCTACACCTTC. The genes are TRBV5-1 and TRBJ1-2, with TRBD1 matching over 7 bases. Germline CDR1 SGHRS, CDR2 YFSETQ. The CDR3 runs to 13 residues. Unmatched junction bases numbered 5, after V lost 5 bases and J lost 4 bases.

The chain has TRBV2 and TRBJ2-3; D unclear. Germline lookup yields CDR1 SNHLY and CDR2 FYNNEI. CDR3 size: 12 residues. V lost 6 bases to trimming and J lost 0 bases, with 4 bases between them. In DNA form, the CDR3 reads TGTGCCAGCAGGACAAGCACAGATACGCAGTATTTT. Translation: CASRTSTDTQYF.

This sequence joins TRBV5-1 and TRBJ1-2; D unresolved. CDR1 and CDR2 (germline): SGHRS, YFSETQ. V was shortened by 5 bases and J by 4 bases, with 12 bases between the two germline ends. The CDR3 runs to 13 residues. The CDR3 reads CASRRDESYGYTF. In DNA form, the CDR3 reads TGCGCCAGCAGGAGGGATGAGAGCTATGGCTACACCTTC.

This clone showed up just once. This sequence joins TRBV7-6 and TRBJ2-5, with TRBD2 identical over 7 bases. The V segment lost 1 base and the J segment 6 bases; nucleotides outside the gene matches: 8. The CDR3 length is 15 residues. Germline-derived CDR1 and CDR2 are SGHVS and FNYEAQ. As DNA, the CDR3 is TGTGCCAGCAGCTTAGTTCAGCAGGGAGGGCAGACCCAGTACTTC. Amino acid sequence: CASSLVQQGGQTQYF.

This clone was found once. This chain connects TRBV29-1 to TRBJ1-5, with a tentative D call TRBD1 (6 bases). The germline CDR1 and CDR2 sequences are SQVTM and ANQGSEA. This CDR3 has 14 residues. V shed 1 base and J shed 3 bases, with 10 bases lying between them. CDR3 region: CSVEVGGNNQPQHF. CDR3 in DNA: TGCAGCGTTGAAGTAGGGGGTAACAATCAGCCCCAGCATTTT.

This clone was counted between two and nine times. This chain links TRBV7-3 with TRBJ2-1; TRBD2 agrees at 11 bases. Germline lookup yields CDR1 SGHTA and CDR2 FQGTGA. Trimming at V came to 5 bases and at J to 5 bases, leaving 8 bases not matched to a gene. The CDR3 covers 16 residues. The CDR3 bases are TGTGCCAGCAGCCTTCTTAGCGGGGGGGCCGACAATGAGCAGTTCTTC. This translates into CASSLLSGGADNEQFF.

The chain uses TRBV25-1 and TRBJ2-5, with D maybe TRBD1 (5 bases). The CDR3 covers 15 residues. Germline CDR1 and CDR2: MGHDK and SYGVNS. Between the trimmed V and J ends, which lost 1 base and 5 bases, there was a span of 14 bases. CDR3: CASSESWTSSETQYF. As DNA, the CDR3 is TGTGCCAGCAGTGAATCCTGGACAAGCTCGGAGACCCAGTACTTC.

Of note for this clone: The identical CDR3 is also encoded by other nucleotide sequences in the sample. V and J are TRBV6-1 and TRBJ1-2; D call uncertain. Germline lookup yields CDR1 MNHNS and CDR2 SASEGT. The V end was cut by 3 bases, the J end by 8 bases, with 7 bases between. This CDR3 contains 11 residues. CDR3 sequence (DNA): TGTGCCAGCAGTGATGGGAGGGGCTACACCTTC. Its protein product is CASSDGRGYTF.

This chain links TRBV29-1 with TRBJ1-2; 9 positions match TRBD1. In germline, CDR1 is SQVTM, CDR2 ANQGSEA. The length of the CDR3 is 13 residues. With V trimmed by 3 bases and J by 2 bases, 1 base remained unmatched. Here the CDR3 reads CSVETGGNYGYTF. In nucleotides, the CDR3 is TGCAGCGTTGAGACAGGGGGAAACTATGGCTACACCTTC. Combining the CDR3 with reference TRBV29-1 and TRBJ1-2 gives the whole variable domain SAVISQKPSRDICQRGTSLTIQCQVDSQVTMMFWYRQQPGQSLTLIATANQGSEATYESGFVIDKFPISRPNLTFSTLTVSNMSPEDSSIYLCSVETGGNYGYTFGSGTRLTVV.

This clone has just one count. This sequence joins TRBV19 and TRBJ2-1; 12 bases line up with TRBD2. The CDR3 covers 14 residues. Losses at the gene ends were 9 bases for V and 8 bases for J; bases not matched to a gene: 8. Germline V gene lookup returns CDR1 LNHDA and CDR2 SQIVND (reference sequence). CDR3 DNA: TGTGCCAGCAGTCCACTAGCGGGGGGTCATGAGCAGTTCTTC. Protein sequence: CASSPLAGGHEQFF. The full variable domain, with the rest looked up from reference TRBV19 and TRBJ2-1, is DGGITQSPKYLFRKEGQNVTLSCEQNLNHDAMYWYRQDPGQGLRLIYYSQIVNDFQKGDIAEGYSVSREKKESFPLTVTSAQKNPTAFYLCASSPLAGGHEQFFGPGTRLTVL.

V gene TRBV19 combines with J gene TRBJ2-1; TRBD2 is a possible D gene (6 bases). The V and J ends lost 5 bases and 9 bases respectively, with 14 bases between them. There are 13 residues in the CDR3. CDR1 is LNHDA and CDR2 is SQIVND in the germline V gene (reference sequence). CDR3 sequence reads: CASSPQVGGEQFF. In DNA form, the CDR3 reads TGTGCCAGTAGTCCCCAGGTGGGGGGTGAGCAGTTCTTC. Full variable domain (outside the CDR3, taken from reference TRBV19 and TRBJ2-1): DGGITQSPKYLFRKEGQNVTLSCEQNLNHDAMYWYRQDPGQGLRLIYYSQIVNDFQKGDIAEGYSVSREKKESFPLTVTSAQKNPTAFYLCASSPQVGGEQFFGPGTRLTVL.

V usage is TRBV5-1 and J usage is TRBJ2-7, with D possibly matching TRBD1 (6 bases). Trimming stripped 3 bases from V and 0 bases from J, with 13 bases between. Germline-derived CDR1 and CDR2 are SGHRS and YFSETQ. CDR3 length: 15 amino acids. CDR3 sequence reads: CASSSNRDTSYEQYF. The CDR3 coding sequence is TGCGCCAGCAGCTCAAACCGGGACACCTCCTACGAGCAGTACTTC.

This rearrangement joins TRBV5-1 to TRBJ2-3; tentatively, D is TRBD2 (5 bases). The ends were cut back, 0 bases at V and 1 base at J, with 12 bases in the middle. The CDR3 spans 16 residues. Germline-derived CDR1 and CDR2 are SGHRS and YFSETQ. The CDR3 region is CASSLGGRWGTDTQYF. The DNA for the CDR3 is TGCGCCAGCAGCTTGGGAGGGCGCTGGGGCACAGATACGCAGTATTTT. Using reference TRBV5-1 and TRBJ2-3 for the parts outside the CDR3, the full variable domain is KAGVTQTPRYLIKTRGQQVTLSCSPISGHRSVSWYQQTPGQGLQFLFEYFSETQRNKGNFPGRFSGRQFSNSRSEMNVSTLELGDSALYLCASSLGGRWGTDTQYFGPGTRLTVL.

CDR3 in amino acids: CASSPGQANYGYTF. The CDR3 DNA reads as TGTGCCAGCTCACCGGGACAGGCTAACTATGGCTACACCTTC. V is TRBV18 and J is TRBJ1-2; 8 bases match TRBD1. Trimming at V came to 3 bases and at J to 0 bases, leaving 0 bases not matched to a gene. Germline CDR1 and CDR2: KGHSH and LQKENI. The CDR3 totals 14 residues.

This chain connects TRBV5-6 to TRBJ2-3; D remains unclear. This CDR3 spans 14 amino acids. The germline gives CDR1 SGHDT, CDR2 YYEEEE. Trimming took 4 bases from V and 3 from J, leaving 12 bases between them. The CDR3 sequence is CASSPALRTDTQYF. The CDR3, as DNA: TGTGCCAGCAGCCCCGCGTTGAGGACAGATACGCAGTATTTT.